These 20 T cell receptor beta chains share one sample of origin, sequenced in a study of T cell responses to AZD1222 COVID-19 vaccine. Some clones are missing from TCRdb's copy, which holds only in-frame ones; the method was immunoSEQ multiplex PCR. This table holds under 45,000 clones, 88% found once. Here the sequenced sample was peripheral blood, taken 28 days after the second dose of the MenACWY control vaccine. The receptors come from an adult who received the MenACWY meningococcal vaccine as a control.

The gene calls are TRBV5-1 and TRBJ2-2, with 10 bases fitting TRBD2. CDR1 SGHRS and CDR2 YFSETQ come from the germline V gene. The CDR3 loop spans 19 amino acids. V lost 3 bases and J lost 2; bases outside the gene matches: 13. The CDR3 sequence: CASSYGLAGVSYNTGELFF. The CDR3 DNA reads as TGCGCCAGCAGCTATGGGCTAGCGGGAGTTTCGTATAACACCGGGGAGCTGTTTTTT.

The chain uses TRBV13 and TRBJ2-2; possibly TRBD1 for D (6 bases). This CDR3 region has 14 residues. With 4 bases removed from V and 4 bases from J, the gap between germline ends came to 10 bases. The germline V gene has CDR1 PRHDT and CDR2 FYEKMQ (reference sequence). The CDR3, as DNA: TGTGCCAGCAGCTCGCAGGGGAGCACCGGGGAGCTGTTTTTT. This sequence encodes CASSSQGSTGELFF.

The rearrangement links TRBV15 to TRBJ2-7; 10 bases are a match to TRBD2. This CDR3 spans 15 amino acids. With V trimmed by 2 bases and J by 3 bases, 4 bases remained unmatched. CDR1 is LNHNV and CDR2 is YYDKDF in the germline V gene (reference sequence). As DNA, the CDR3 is TGTGCCACCAGCAGATTGGGGACTAGCGTCTACGAGCAGTACTTC. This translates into CATSRLGTSVYEQYF.

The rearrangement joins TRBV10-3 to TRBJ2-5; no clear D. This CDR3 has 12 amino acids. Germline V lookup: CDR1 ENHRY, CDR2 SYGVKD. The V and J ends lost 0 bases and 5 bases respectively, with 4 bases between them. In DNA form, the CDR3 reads TGTGCCATCAGTGAGTCGCGGGAGACCCAGTACTTC. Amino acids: CAISESRETQYF.

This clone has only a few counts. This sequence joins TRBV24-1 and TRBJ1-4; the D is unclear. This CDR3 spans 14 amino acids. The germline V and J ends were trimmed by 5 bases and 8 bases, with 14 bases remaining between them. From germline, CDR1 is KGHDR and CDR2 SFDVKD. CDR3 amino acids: CATSGSGESEKLFF. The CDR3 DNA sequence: TGTGCCACCAGTGGCAGTGGGGAGTCGGAAAAACTGTTTTTT.

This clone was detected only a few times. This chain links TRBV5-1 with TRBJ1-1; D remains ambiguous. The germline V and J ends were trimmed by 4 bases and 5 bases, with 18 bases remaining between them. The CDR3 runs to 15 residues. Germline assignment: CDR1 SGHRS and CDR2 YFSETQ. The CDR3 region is CASSQTGSVGTEAFF. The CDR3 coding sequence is TGCGCCAGCAGCCAGACGGGATCAGTTGGGACTGAAGCTTTCTTT.

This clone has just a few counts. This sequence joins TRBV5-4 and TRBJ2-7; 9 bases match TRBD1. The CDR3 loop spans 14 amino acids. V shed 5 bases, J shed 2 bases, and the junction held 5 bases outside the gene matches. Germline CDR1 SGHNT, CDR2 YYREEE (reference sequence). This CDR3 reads CASRMDRGAYEQYF. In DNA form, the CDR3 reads TGTGCCAGCAGAATGGACAGGGGAGCCTACGAGCAGTACTTC.

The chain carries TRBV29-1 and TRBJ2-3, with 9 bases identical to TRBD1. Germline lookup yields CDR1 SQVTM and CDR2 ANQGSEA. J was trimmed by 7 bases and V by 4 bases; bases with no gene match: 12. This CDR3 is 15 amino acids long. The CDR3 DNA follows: TGCAGCGTTGGGTCTCCTGGGACAGGGACGAATACGCAGTATTTT. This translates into CSVGSPGTGTNTQYF.

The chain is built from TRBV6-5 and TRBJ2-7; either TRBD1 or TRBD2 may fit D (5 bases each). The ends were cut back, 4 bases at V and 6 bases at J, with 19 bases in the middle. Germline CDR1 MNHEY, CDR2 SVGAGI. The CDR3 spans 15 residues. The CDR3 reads CASSSQRLDGGEQYF. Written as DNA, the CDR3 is TGTGCCAGCAGTTCCCAACGCTTAGATGGGGGCGAGCAGTACTTC.

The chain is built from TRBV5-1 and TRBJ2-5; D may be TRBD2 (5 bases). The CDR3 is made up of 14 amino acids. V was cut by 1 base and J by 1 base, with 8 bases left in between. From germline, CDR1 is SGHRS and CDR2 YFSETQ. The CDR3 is CASSLRGFQETQYF. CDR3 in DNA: TGCGCCAGCAGCTTGCGCGGGTTCCAAGAGACCCAGTACTTC.

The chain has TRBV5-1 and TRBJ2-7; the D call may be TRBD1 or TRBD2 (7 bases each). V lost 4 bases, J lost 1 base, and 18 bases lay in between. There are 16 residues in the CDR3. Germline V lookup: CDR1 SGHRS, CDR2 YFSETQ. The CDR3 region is CASSPHRQGGSYEQYF. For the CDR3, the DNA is TGCGCCAGCAGCCCCCACCGGCAGGGGGGGTCCTACGAGCAGTACTTC.

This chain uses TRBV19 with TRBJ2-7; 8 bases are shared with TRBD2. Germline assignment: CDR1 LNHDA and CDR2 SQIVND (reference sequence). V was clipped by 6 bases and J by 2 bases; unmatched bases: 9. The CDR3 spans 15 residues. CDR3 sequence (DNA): TGTGCCAGTAGGTCACTAGCGGCTACTACCTACGAGCAGTACTTC. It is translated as CASRSLAATTYEQYF.

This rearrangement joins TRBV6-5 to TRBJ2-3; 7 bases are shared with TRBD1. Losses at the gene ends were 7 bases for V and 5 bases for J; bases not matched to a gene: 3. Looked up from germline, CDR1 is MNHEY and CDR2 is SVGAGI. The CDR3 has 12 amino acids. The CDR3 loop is CASKGAGDTQYF. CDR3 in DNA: TGTGCCAGCAAGGGGGCGGGAGATACGCAGTATTTT.

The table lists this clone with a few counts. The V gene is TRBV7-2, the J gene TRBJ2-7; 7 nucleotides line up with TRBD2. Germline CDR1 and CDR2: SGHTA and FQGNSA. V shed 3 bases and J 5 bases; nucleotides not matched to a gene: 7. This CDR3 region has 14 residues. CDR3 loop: CASSFEGGWDEQYF. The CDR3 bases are TGTGCCAGCAGCTTTGAGGGAGGGTGGGACGAGCAGTACTTC.

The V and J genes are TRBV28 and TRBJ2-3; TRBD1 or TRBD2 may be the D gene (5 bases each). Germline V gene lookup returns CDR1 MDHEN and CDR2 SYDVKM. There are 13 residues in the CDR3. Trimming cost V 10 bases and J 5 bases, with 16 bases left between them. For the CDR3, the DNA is TGTGCCACCCGGGACCCCGGGGTAGATACGCAGTATTTT. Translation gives CATRDPGVDTQYF.

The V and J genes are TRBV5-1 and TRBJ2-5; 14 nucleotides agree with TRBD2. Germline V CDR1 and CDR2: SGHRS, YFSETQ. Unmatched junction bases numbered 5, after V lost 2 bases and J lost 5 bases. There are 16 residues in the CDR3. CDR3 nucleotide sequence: TGCGCCAGCAGCTTACCGGGACTAGCGGGAGCCGAGACCCAGTACTTC. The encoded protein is CASSLPGLAGAETQYF.

As DNA, the CDR3 is TGTGCCAGCAGCTCCGACCCCACCGGACAGGGTCTAGAAAAACTGTTTTTT. Amino acid sequence: CASSSDPTGQGLEKLFF. The chain has TRBV5-4 and TRBJ1-4; 8 bases are shared with TRBD1. The germline gives CDR1 SGHNT, CDR2 YYREEE (reference sequence). V trimming: 3 bases; J trimming: 8 bases; junction bases outside the gene matches: 15. This CDR3 is built from 17 residues.

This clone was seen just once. CDR3 sequence reads: CASKPTSGAYNEQFF. CDR3 nucleotides: TGTGCCAGCAAACCGACTAGCGGAGCCTACAATGAGCAGTTCTTC. The chain joins TRBV6-6 to TRBJ2-1; the match to TRBD2 covers 9 bases. This CDR3 contains 15 residues. The V gene end was trimmed by 7 bases and the J gene end by 2 bases; junction bases not matched to a gene: 6. Germline lookup yields CDR1 MNHNY and CDR2 SVGAGI (reference sequence).

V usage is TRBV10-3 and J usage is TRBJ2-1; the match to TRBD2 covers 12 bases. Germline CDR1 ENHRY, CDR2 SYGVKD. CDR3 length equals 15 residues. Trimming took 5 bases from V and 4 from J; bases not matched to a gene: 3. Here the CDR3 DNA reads TGTGCCATCAGTCGACTAGCGGGGGCTTACAATGAGCAGTTCTTC. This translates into CAISRLAGAYNEQFF.

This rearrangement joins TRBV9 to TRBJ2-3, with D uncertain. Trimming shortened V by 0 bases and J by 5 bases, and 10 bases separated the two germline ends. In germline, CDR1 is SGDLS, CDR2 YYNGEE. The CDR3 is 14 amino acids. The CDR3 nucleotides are TGTGCCAGCAGCGTAGCGTACGCCCAAGATACGCAGTATTTT. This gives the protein CASSVAYAQDTQYF.